The 24 T cell receptor beta chains listed next were all sequenced from one sample in a study of low-dose radiotherapy and immunotherapy resistance in tumors. As to time point: after trial treatment. This sample's treatment: LDRT plus nivolumab, ipilimumab, low-dose cyclophosphamide and aspirin (RACIN trial). cDNA synthesis used a TRAV/TRBV-specific primer set for both chains. The TCRs were subjected to amplification over around 19 PCR cycles employing a constant-region primer in conjunction with a V-primer adapter. In TCRdb, the reads were re-called with MiXCR into one record per CDR3 protein. The table has about 80,000 distinct CDR3 sequences, less than 20% seen once. The material sequenced was PBMCs, taken after low-dose radiotherapy plus immunotherapy. The receptors here all came from a male donor with prostate cancer.

This rearrangement joins TRBV28 to TRBJ2-1; TRBD1 agrees at 8 bases. The germline gives CDR1 MDHEN, CDR2 SYDVKM. The CDR3 is 15 amino acids. V shed 8 bases and J 5 bases; nucleotides not matched to a gene: 11. CDR3 bases: TGTGCCAGCTATCCGGGGACAGGAATCGACAATGAGCAGTTCTTC. Its translation is CASYPGTGIDNEQFF.

This clonotype was observed many times. The rearrangement joins TRBV4-1 to TRBJ1-4; a possible D gene is TRBD1 (5 bases). This CDR3 contains 16 residues. Germline V gene sequence: CDR1 MGHRA, CDR2 YSYEKL. Trimming shortened V by 1 base and J by 0 bases, and 9 bases separated the two germline ends. CDR3 region: CASSQGGTATNEKLFF. The CDR3 DNA reads TGCGCCAGCAGCCAAGGAGGGACCGCAACTAATGAAAAACTGTTTTTT.

This clonotype has a count of ten or more. The CDR3 coding sequence is TGTGCCAGTAGTATAGGGCTAGCTAGGGATGAGCAGTTCTTC. Its translation: CASSIGLARDEQFF. This chain connects TRBV19 to TRBJ2-1, with D possibly TRBD2 on 5 matching bases. The CDR3 loop spans 14 amino acids. From germline, CDR1 is LNHDA and CDR2 SQIVND (reference sequence). V lost 1 base and J 8 bases, leaving 12 bases between the germline ends.

The table lists this clonotype with a few counts. The V call is TRBV12-5, the J call TRBJ2-5; unclear D gene. The CDR3 covers 13 residues. Per the germline V gene, CDR1 is LGHNT and CDR2 is FRNRAP. Trimming took off 3 bases at V and 5 bases at J, with 10 bases between the two ends. In nucleotides, the CDR3 is TGTGCTAGTGGTTTTGGACGAGAGGAGACCCAGTACTTC. This translates into CASGFGREETQYF.

This clonotype was recorded many times. The rearrangement uses TRBV7-2 and TRBJ2-1; 12 bases align to TRBD2. This CDR3 is built from 19 residues. Germline CDR1 SGHTA, CDR2 FQGNSA. V lost 1 base and J lost 0; bases outside the gene matches: 7. The CDR3, as DNA: TGTGCCAGCAGCTTAGTGCGGCTAGCGGGAGGGCCCTCCTACAATGAGCAGTTCTTC. Its protein is CASSLVRLAGGPSYNEQFF. Filled out from reference TRBV7-2 and TRBJ2-1, the complete variable domain reads GAGVSQSPSNKVTEKGKDVELRCDPISGHTALYWYRQSLGQGLEFLIYFQGNSAPDKSGLPSDRFSAERTGGSVSTLTIQRTQQEDSAVYLCASSLVRLAGGPSYNEQFFGPGTRLTVL.

The chain employs TRBV4-3 and TRBJ2-3; TRBD1 agrees at 8 bases. V shed 0 bases, J shed 10 bases, and the junction held 9 bases outside the gene matches. The germline CDR1 and CDR2 sequences are LGHNA and YSLEER. This CDR3 has 15 amino acids. As DNA, the CDR3 is TGCGCCAGCAGCCAAGATGGCAGGGGGCCTGACCCGCAGTATTTT. Its translation is CASSQDGRGPDPQYF.

This clonotype has more than one count but fewer than ten. The chain couples TRBV27 to TRBJ2-7, with 8 bases identical to TRBD2. Losses at the gene ends were 5 bases for V and 2 bases for J; bases not matched to a gene: 8. The CDR3 has 15 residues. The germline CDR1 and CDR2 sequences are MNHEY and SMNVEV (reference sequence). The chain's CDR3 is CASSTLLAATYEQYF. The CDR3 nucleotides are TGTGCCAGCAGTACCTTACTAGCGGCCACCTACGAGCAGTACTTC.

This clonotype has a count of ten or more. The chain couples TRBV30 to TRBJ1-1; the D gene is possibly TRBD1 (5 bases). Trimming took off 0 bases at V and 8 bases at J, with 10 bases between the two ends. Germline CDR1 and CDR2: GTSNPN and SVGIG (reference sequence). The CDR3 totals 12 residues. CDR3 DNA sequence: TGTGCCTGGAGTGTTGGGGGAAGGGAAGCTTTCTTT. This gives the protein CAWSVGGREAFF.

By sample share, this clonotype is medium-sized. CDR3 residues: CASSALYEQYF. In DNA form, the CDR3 reads TGTGCCAGCAGTGCCCTCTACGAGCAGTACTTC. The chain couples TRBV28 to TRBJ2-7; D is uncertain. This CDR3 spans 11 amino acids. V was trimmed by 5 bases and J by 3 bases, leaving 5 bases between them. Germline lookup yields CDR1 MDHEN and CDR2 SYDVKM.

The sample holds many counts of this clonotype. The chain carries TRBV11-2 and TRBJ2-2, with a tentative D call TRBD2 (7 bases). Germline CDR1 SGHAT, CDR2 FQNNGV. V lost 1 base, J lost 4 bases, and 16 bases lay in between. The CDR3 sequence is 17 residues long. The CDR3 loop reads CASSLVRGARGTGELFF. The CDR3 DNA is TGTGCCAGCAGCTTAGTACGGGGGGCGCGGGGCACCGGGGAGCTGTTTTTT.

As concerns this clonotype: A far larger clone is off by one base, so a read error is likely. The chain joins TRBV5-1 to TRBJ2-7; tentatively, D is TRBD2 (5 bases). The CDR3 contains 12 residues. V lost 7 bases, J lost 7 bases, and 15 bases lay in between. Per germline, CDR1 SGHRS and CDR2 YFSETQ. The CDR3 coding sequence is TGCGCCAGCTCGGACTCGGGGAATGAGCAGTACTTC. Encoded protein: CASSDSGNEQYF.

This clonotype was seen repeatedly, ten times or more. The J gene is TRBJ2-3, the V gene TRBV21-1; TRBD1 is the table's D call, not checked against the DNA. TRBV21-1 is annotated as a pseudogene. There are 16 residues in the CDR3. CDR3 DNA: TGTGCCAGCAGCAAAGCGCGACTGTCTGGCACAGATACGCAGTATTTT. This encodes CASSKARLSGTDTQYF.

This clonotype was counted many times. The J gene is TRBJ2-7, the V gene TRBV19, with a possible D match to TRBD1 (6 bases). Trimming left V 8 bases short and J 3 bases short, with 17 bases between. CDR1 is LNHDA, CDR2 SQIVND, per germline (reference sequence). This CDR3 comprises 14 residues. The CDR3 DNA is TGTGCCAGTTCCCTGGGGGCCCGGGGCTACGAGCAGTACTTC. It specifies CASSLGARGYEQYF.

This chain joins TRBV27 and TRBJ2-7, with unresolved D. From germline, CDR1 is MNHEY and CDR2 SMNVEV (reference sequence). This CDR3 is built from 15 residues. V lost 3 bases to trimming and J lost 0 bases, with 12 bases between them. This chain's CDR3 is CASSLGKVPSYEQYF. CDR3 DNA: TGTGCCAGCAGTTTGGGTAAGGTTCCCTCCTACGAGCAGTACTTC.

The V call is TRBV5-8, the J call TRBJ2-5; 12 bases line up with TRBD2. The CDR3 is 17 amino acids. Looked up from germline, CDR1 is SGHTS and CDR2 is YDEGEE. With 3 bases clipped from V and 2 bases from J, the junction kept 8 bases outside the gene matches. This CDR3 is CASSSASGRGGQETQYF. The CDR3 DNA reads TGTGCCAGCAGCTCGGCTAGCGGGAGGGGAGGACAAGAGACCCAGTACTTC.

The chain recombines TRBV7-2 with TRBJ2-3, with a possible D match to TRBD2 (5 bases). V was pared by 3 bases and J by 2 bases, with 12 bases between. CDR1 SGHTA and CDR2 FQGNSA come from the germline V gene. The CDR3 is 15 residues long. The DNA for the CDR3 is TGTGCCAGCAGCTTGAGGGTCGTCGACACAGATACGCAGTATTTT. It yields the protein CASSLRVVDTDTQYF. Combining the CDR3 with reference TRBV7-2 and TRBJ2-3 gives the whole variable domain GAGVSQSPSNKVTEKGKDVELRCDPISGHTALYWYRQSLGQGLEFLIYFQGNSAPDKSGLPSDRFSAERTGGSVSTLTIQRTQQEDSAVYLCASSLRVVDTDTQYFGPGTRLTVL.

This clonotype occurred many times. The V gene is TRBV28, the J gene TRBJ2-5, with D perhaps given as TRBD1 or TRBD2 (7 bases each). V was trimmed by 6 bases and J by 4 bases, leaving 9 bases between them. The V gene's germline CDR1 is MDHEN and CDR2 SYDVKM. The CDR3 length is 12 residues. The CDR3 is CASSRGGETQYF. In nucleotides, the CDR3 is TGTGCCAGCAGCAGGGGGGGAGAGACCCAGTACTTC.

Only a few counts were recorded for this clonotype. The V and J genes are TRBV11-2 and TRBJ2-7, with D perhaps TRBD2 (5 bases). Trimming stripped 1 base from V and 4 bases from J, with 14 bases between. Per the germline V gene, CDR1 is SGHAT and CDR2 is FQNNGV. The CDR3 has 15 residues. CDR3 bases: TGTGCCAGCAGCTTAGTACTTGGGAGTGGTTACGAGCAGTACTTC. This translates into CASSLVLGSGYEQYF.

As concerns this clonotype: This likely traces to a read error, being one base from a far larger clone. The V call is TRBV28, the J call TRBJ2-1, with TRBD2 identical over 8 bases. This CDR3 spans 13 amino acids. Germline-derived CDR1 and CDR2 are MDHEN and SYDVKM. V lost 5 bases and J lost 9; bases outside the gene matches: 6. CDR3 DNA: TGTGCCAGCAGTATGAAGCGGGAGTCTGAGCAGTTCTTC. It yields the protein CASSMKRESEQFF.

This clonotype was recorded at least ten times. This chain uses TRBV7-6 with TRBJ2-2, with 7 bases that match TRBD1. This CDR3 is 15 amino acids long. Germline loops: CDR1 SGHVS, CDR2 FNYEAQ. After removal of 4 bases from V and 3 bases from J, the junction contained 5 bases not matched to a gene. The CDR3 is CASSSRDSDTGELFF. CDR3 sequence (DNA): TGTGCCAGCAGCTCCCGGGACAGCGACACCGGGGAGCTGTTTTTT.

This clonotype was recorded at least ten times. The chain employs TRBV28 and TRBJ2-2, with D hard to call. The CDR3 contains 15 residues. Trimming stripped 4 bases from V and 0 bases from J, with 9 bases between. Germline lookup yields CDR1 MDHEN and CDR2 SYDVKM. CDR3 in DNA: TGTGCCAGCAGTTCACCGACGGCGAACACCGGGGAGCTGTTTTTT. Its protein is CASSSPTANTGELFF.

This clonotype has ten or more counts. The chain employs TRBV6-1 and TRBJ2-3, with 9 positions matching TRBD1. With 6 bases clipped from V and 4 bases from J, the junction kept 11 bases outside the gene matches. Germline CDR1 and CDR2: MNHNS and SASEGT. The CDR3 runs 16 residues. CDR3 loop: CASSPAGQGVADTQYF. The CDR3 nucleotides read TGTGCCAGCAGCCCAGCGGGACAGGGAGTCGCAGATACGCAGTATTTT.

This clonotype was seen repeatedly, ten times or more. This rearrangement joins TRBV10-3 to TRBJ2-2; D gene unclear. The germline V and J ends were trimmed by 3 bases and 1 base, with 6 bases remaining between them. The length of the CDR3 is 14 residues. Germline V lookup: CDR1 ENHRY, CDR2 SYGVKD. For the CDR3, the DNA is TGTGCCATCAGTGATAAGGGGAACACCGGGGAGCTGTTTTTT. This gives the protein CAISDKGNTGELFF.

This clonotype was detected ten times or more. The chain couples TRBV6-2 or TRBV6-3 to TRBJ2-2; 10 bases line up with TRBD2. The CDR3 is 16 residues long. CDR1 is MNHEY and CDR2 is SVGEGT in the germline V gene. The V and J ends lost 6 bases and 2 bases, in that order; junction bases with no gene match: 6. As DNA, the CDR3 is TGTGCCAGCAGGGTTCAACTAGCGGGAAACACCGGGGAGCTGTTTTTT. Translation gives CASRVQLAGNTGELFF.